One sample yielded the 30 T cell receptor beta chains listed below, sequenced in a study of patients and donors after allogeneic stem cell transplantation. TCRdb reprocessed the RT-PCR reads via MiXCR and lists one record per CDR3 protein. The sample consists of some 960,000 distinct CDR3 sequences, about a sixth of them appearing once. The specimen was blood, either unsorted or a sorted T cell fraction (not recorded which). Receptors were obtained from a human donor who was either an allogeneic HSCT recipient or a stem cell or donor lymphocyte infusion donor (not recorded which). It is not recorded whose cells these are; they may come from a transplant donor.

The chain employs TRBV21-1 and TRBJ2-3. TRBV21-1 is designated a pseudogene. CDR3 length: 15 amino acids. The CDR3, as DNA: TGTGCCAGCAGCAAATCAGCAGTTGGCACAGATACGCAGTATTTT. As protein: CASSKSAVGTDTQYF.

In this sample, this clonotype turned up a few times. V usage is TRBV12-3 or TRBV12-4 and J usage is TRBJ2-1; 8 bases are a match to TRBD2. This CDR3 contains 20 residues. The J segment lost 5 bases and the V segment lost 2 bases, leaving 20 bases of the junction unmatched. CDR3 residues: CASSLLPPFPAGGENNEQFF. In DNA form, the CDR3 reads TGTGCCAGCAGTTTACTACCCCCATTCCCGGCGGGGGGCGAAAACAATGAGCAGTTCTTC.

The gene calls are TRBV5-5 and TRBJ2-1, with D possibly called TRBD1 or TRBD2 (5 bases each). The CDR3 consists of 13 residues. The V end was cut by 3 bases, the J end by 7 bases, with 11 bases between. The V gene's germline CDR1 is SGHKS and CDR2 YYEKEE (reference sequence). The CDR3 bases are TGTGCCAGCAGCTCGGGACCCATAAATGAGCAGTTCTTC. It codes for CASSSGPINEQFF.

CDR3 residues: CASSLDGLAGLQTQYF. In nucleotides, the CDR3 is TGTGCCAGCAGCTTAGATGGACTAGCCGGGCTACAGACCCAGTACTTC. J is TRBJ2-5 and V is TRBV7-6; TRBD2 agrees at 8 bases. Germline CDR1 SGHVS, CDR2 FNYEAQ. Losses at the gene ends were 1 base for V and 6 bases for J; bases not matched to a gene: 10. The CDR3 is made up of 16 amino acids.

This clonotype appeared a few times. This rearrangement joins TRBV5-1 to TRBJ2-2, with D possibly being TRBD1 or TRBD2 (5 bases each). CDR1 is SGHRS and CDR2 is YFSETQ in the germline V gene. The CDR3 contains 15 residues. The V and J ends lost 4 bases and 5 bases respectively, with 15 bases between them. The chain's CDR3 is CASSPGTTWTGELFF. The DNA for the CDR3 is TGCGCCAGCAGCCCAGGGACGACTTGGACCGGGGAGCTGTTTTTT.

The chain has TRBV7-8 and TRBJ2-1, with no clear D. The germline gives CDR1 SGHVS, CDR2 FQNEAQ. Trimming took off 6 bases at V and 0 bases at J, with 18 bases between the two ends. The length of the CDR3 is 17 residues. This chain's CDR3 is CASSINTIYSSYNEQFF. In nucleotides, the CDR3 is TGTGCCAGCAGTATAAATACCATCTATAGCTCCTACAATGAGCAGTTCTTC. Looking up the rest from reference TRBV7-8 and TRBJ2-1 gives the full variable domain: GAGVSQSPRYKVAKRGQDVALRCDPISGHVSLFWYQQALGQGPEFLTYFQNEAQLDKSGLPSDRFFAERPEGSVSTLKIQRTQQEDSAVYLCASSINTIYSSYNEQFFGPGTRLTVL.

This clonotype was detected a few times. The gene calls are TRBV20-1 and TRBJ1-4; a weak D match, TRBD1 (5 bases). Germline V gene data show CDR1 as DFQATT and CDR2 as SNEGSKA (reference sequence). Trimming removed 5 bases from V and 8 bases from J, with 15 bases in between. The CDR3 has 13 residues. The CDR3 bases are TGCAGTGCTTCATGGGGGGAACTGGAAAAACTGTTTTTT. Protein: CSASWGELEKLFF.

The sample holds a few counts of this clonotype. J is TRBJ1-5 and V is TRBV5-6; 7 bases are a match to TRBD1. The CDR3 extends over 15 amino acids. Per germline, CDR1 SGHDT and CDR2 YYEEEE. Trimming took 4 bases from V and 9 from J; bases not matched to a gene: 13. The CDR3 sequence: CASSLGQAPFWPQHF. The CDR3 coding sequence is TGTGCCAGCAGCCTCGGACAGGCTCCGTTTTGGCCCCAGCATTTT.

This clonotype turned up a few times. The chain has TRBV5-1 and TRBJ1-3; no clear D. Germline assignment: CDR1 SGHRS and CDR2 YFSETQ. The CDR3 consists of 16 residues. V shed 0 bases and J shed 2 bases, with 12 bases lying between them. The CDR3 here is CASSLERLKTGNTIYF. DNA of the CDR3: TGCGCCAGCAGCTTGGAACGGCTGAAGACTGGAAACACCATATATTTT.

This clonotype was observed a handful of times. The chain has TRBV19 and TRBJ2-1; TRBD2 is a possible D gene (6 bases). CDR3 length: 15 residues. The germline V gene encodes CDR1 LNHDA and CDR2 SQIVND (reference sequence). V lost 3 bases and J lost 6, with 15 bases in between. Here the CDR3 reads CASSIKRAVSNEQFF. The CDR3 coding sequence is TGTGCCAGTAGTATCAAGCGGGCTGTGTCCAATGAGCAGTTCTTC.

The table lists this clonotype with a count of one. The CDR3 spells CASSGRDRRNTIYF. DNA of the CDR3: TGTGCCAGCAGTGGAAGGGACAGGCGAAACACCATATATTTT. The rearrangement links TRBV27 to TRBJ1-3, with 8 bases fitting TRBD1. CDR3 length equals 14 residues. CDR1 and CDR2 (germline): MNHEY, SMNVEV (reference sequence). The trim removed 5 bases at V and 5 bases at J, leaving 5 bases unmatched.

This clonotype was detected a few times. The chain has TRBV28 and TRBJ1-2; TRBD1 matches 11 bases. The CDR3 is 17 amino acids. Germline CDR1 MDHEN, CDR2 SYDVKM. V dropped 2 bases and J dropped 8; count of bases not matched to a gene: 13. CDR3 nucleotide sequence: TGTGCCAGCAGTTTAGGCGCCGGGACAGGGGGAAAGGAAGGCTACACCTTC. This gives the protein CASSLGAGTGGKEGYTF.

V and J are TRBV24-1 and TRBJ1-2, with D possibly matching TRBD1 (6 bases). The CDR3 consists of 13 residues. The germline V and J ends were trimmed by 9 bases and 8 bases, with 18 bases remaining between them. The germline gives CDR1 KGHDR, CDR2 SFDVKD. The CDR3 DNA reads as TGTGCCACCGATAGCGGCACAGGGCGAGGCTACACCTTC. This gives the protein CATDSGTGRGYTF.

In its sample, this clonotype was seen many times. The genes are TRBV7-9 and TRBJ1-5, with D perhaps matching TRBD1 (5 bases). Trimming left V 8 bases short and J 0 bases short, with 11 bases between. Germline V gives CDR1 SEHNR, CDR2 FQNEAQ (reference sequence). The CDR3 has 14 amino acids. In nucleotides, the CDR3 is TGTGCCAGCGCACAAGGACATAGCAATCAGCCCCAGCATTTT. It encodes CASAQGHSNQPQHF.

This rearrangement joins TRBV7-6 to TRBJ2-5, with TRBD2 matching over 9 bases. The CDR3 is 16 amino acids. Germline CDR1 is SGHVS and CDR2 is FNYEAQ. The V segment lost 3 bases and the J segment 1 base; nucleotides outside the gene matches: 6. CDR3 region: CASSFGGGGVQETQYF. Written as DNA, the CDR3 is TGTGCCAGCAGCTTTGGAGGCGGGGGGGTCCAAGAGACCCAGTACTTC.

V and J are TRBV3-1 and TRBJ2-5; TRBD2 might be the D (5 bases). Germline V gene sequence: CDR1 LGHDT, CDR2 YNNKEL (reference sequence). V shed 8 bases and J shed 5 bases, with 24 bases lying between them. This CDR3 region has 16 residues. The CDR3 sequence is CASDTRRPSLRETQYF. The DNA of the CDR3 is TGTGCCAGCGACACGCGGAGGCCATCCCTCCGTGAGACCCAGTACTTC.

This chain joins TRBV29-1 and TRBJ2-5; tentatively, D is TRBD2 (6 bases). The length of the CDR3 is 15 residues. Germline V gene data show CDR1 as SQVTM and CDR2 as ANQGSEA. The V gene lost 6 bases and the J gene lost 2 bases, with 19 bases spanning the gap. The CDR3 reads CSVSLTRDFQETQYF. CDR3 DNA sequence: TGCAGCGTATCGCTTACCCGGGACTTTCAAGAGACCCAGTACTTC.

This clonotype was observed many times. V gene TRBV15 combines with J gene TRBJ1-5; 7 bases are a match to TRBD1. Germline CDR1 and CDR2: LNHNV and YYDKDF (reference sequence). This CDR3 comprises 15 residues. The trim removed 6 bases at V and 6 bases at J, leaving 11 bases unmatched. CDR3 sequence reads: CATSNWAGGLQPQHF. The CDR3 coding sequence is TGTGCCACCAGTAATTGGGCAGGGGGGCTTCAGCCCCAGCATTTT. Full variable domain (remainder filled in from reference TRBV15 and TRBJ1-5): DAMVIQNPRYQVTQFGKPVTLSCSQTLNHNVMYWYQQKSSQAPKLLFHYYDKDFNNEADTPDNFQSRRPNTSFCFLDIRSPGLGDTAMYLCATSNWAGGLQPQHFGDGTRLSIL.

This chain links TRBV28 with TRBJ2-7; maybe TRBD1 (8 bases). The germline V gene has CDR1 MDHEN and CDR2 SYDVKM. The V end lost 6 bases, the J end lost 3 bases, and 24 bases lay between the germline ends. CDR3 size: 17 residues. The CDR3: CASSPRGGTGVFYEQYF. CDR3 nucleotides: TGTGCCAGCAGCCCAAGGGGGGGGACAGGAGTTTTCTACGAGCAGTACTTC.

This rearrangement joins TRBV20-1 to TRBJ2-5, with 11 bases aligning to TRBD2. The length of the CDR3 is 14 residues. CDR1 DFQATT and CDR2 SNEGSKA come from the germline V gene (reference sequence). The junction had 7 bases not matched to a gene; V was cut back by 1 base and J by 9 bases. CDR3 nucleotide sequence: TGCAGTGCTAGAGCTAGCGGGGGGAGTTTGGCCCAGTACTTC. Translated, it gives CSARASGGSLAQYF.

The chain has TRBV6-5 and TRBJ1-4; possible D gene TRBD1, 5 bases. The CDR3 length is 15 residues. Trimming took 0 bases from V and 11 from J, leaving 16 bases between them. Germline CDR1 MNHEY, CDR2 SVGAGI. This CDR3 is CASSYSKGPAAKLFF. The CDR3 DNA reads as TGTGCCAGCAGTTACTCTAAGGGGCCCGCCGCGAAACTGTTTTTT.

The genes are TRBV7-8 and TRBJ1-2; D may be TRBD1 (5 bases). The CDR3 contains 15 residues. Germline assignment: CDR1 SGHVS and CDR2 FQNEAQ. V was pared by 5 bases and J by 4 bases, with 17 bases between. The CDR3 here is CASSQGRDQTYGYTF. CDR3 in DNA: TGTGCCAGCAGCCAAGGCAGGGACCAAACCTATGGCTACACCTTC.

This clonotype was picked up a small number of times. The chain links TRBV15 to TRBJ2-5, with 7 bases aligning to TRBD2. Losses at the gene ends were 1 base for V and 4 bases for J; bases not matched to a gene: 6. This CDR3 is built from 15 residues. Germline V gene lookup returns CDR1 LNHNV and CDR2 YYDKDF (reference sequence). CDR3 sequence: CATSRVSGGVETQYF. The CDR3 DNA reads as TGTGCCACCAGCAGAGTCTCGGGAGGAGTAGAGACCCAGTACTTC.

This clonotype was detected ten times or more. This sequence joins TRBV29-1 and TRBJ1-1; weak D call: TRBD1 (5 bases). Germline V gene sequence: CDR1 SQVTM, CDR2 ANQGSEA. With 5 bases removed from V and 0 bases from J, the gap between germline ends came to 10 bases. This CDR3 spans 13 amino acids. CDR3 DNA: TGCAGCGTTACCGGGGGAGTGAACACTGAAGCTTTCTTT. As protein: CSVTGGVNTEAFF.

V is TRBV28 and J is TRBJ2-1, with unresolved D. The CDR3 spans 12 residues. V lost 5 bases, J lost 6 bases, and 8 bases lay in between. Germline-derived CDR1 and CDR2 are MDHEN and SYDVKM. The DNA of the CDR3 is TGTGCCAGCAGTACGACACGCAATGAGCAGTTCTTC. Residues: CASSTTRNEQFF.

This clonotype was detected ten times or more. V gene TRBV29-1 combines with J gene TRBJ2-1; tentatively, D is TRBD2 (6 bases). The CDR3 spans 14 residues. V lost 5 bases to trimming and J lost 0 bases, with 11 bases between them. The germline V gene has CDR1 SQVTM and CDR2 ANQGSEA. The CDR3 region is CSVPGLLSYNEQFF. For the CDR3, the DNA is TGCAGCGTTCCCGGACTACTCTCCTACAATGAGCAGTTCTTC.

To note about this clonotype: Given a much more abundant clone one base away, this may be a read error. The chain has TRBV9 and TRBJ2-7; D call uncertain. Per the germline V gene, CDR1 is SGDLS and CDR2 is YYNGEE. Deletions cut 0 bases from V and 2 bases from J, with 9 bases between. CDR3 length equals 14 residues. This chain's CDR3 is CASSVGAEAYEQYF. In DNA, the CDR3 is TGTGCCAGCAGCGTAGGGGCAGAAGCCTACGAGCAGTACTTC.

The chain couples TRBV20-1 to TRBJ1-1; no clear D. The V end was cut by 2 bases, the J end by 2 bases, with 12 bases between. The CDR3 runs to 14 residues. The V gene's germline CDR1 is DFQATT and CDR2 SNEGSKA (reference sequence). The CDR3 loop is CSARPWNSNTEAFF. The DNA of the CDR3 is TGCAGTGCTAGACCCTGGAACAGCAACACTGAAGCTTTCTTT.

The chain carries TRBV6-4 and TRBJ2-3, with 8 nucleotides matching TRBD2. Looked up from germline, CDR1 is MRHNA and CDR2 is SNTAGT. The CDR3 is 16 amino acids. Trimming cost V 3 bases and J 4 bases; bases outside gene matches: 9. CDR3 loop: CASSEDKAGVPDTQYF. The CDR3 nucleotides read TGTGCCAGCAGTGAAGATAAAGCGGGGGTCCCAGATACGCAGTATTTT.

This clonotype came up many times. This sequence joins TRBV12-3 or TRBV12-4 and TRBJ1-1; perhaps TRBD1 as D (5 bases). CDR3 size: 14 residues. Trimming took off 6 bases at V and 8 bases at J, with 19 bases between the two ends. The CDR3 DNA reads TGTGCCAGCAGACCCGGACACCTCGGGATAGAAGCTTTCTTT. Translating it yields CASRPGHLGIEAFF.